These 11 T cell receptor beta chains came from one sample sequenced in a study of cytomegalovirus exposure and HLA in healthy donors. With 60 Vbeta and 13 Jbeta primers, the PCR was carried out. Using immunoSEQ multiplex PCR, the repertoire was profiled, and TCRdb retains in-frame clones only, with some absent. Seen here are 100,000 to 130,000 clones, about 84% observed once, and the top ten hold about 2.3%. The sequencing input was PBMCs. The receptors derive from a young man in good health and CMV-seronegative.

This chain connects TRBV30 to TRBJ1-4; TRBD1 agrees at 12 bases. CDR3 length equals 14 residues. Germline V gene sequence: CDR1 GTSNPN, CDR2 SVGIG (reference sequence). With 3 bases clipped from V and 10 bases from J, the junction kept 6 bases outside the gene matches. CDR3 loop: CAWSPGQGAGKLFF. The CDR3 DNA reads as TGTGCCTGGAGCCCGGGACAGGGGGCTGGAAAACTGTTTTTT.

This chain uses TRBV15 with TRBJ2-1; 11 nucleotides line up with TRBD2. Trimming cost V 3 bases and J 11 bases; bases outside gene matches: 9. The CDR3 length is 15 residues. Germline CDR1 reads LNHNV; CDR2 reads YYDKDF (reference sequence). The CDR3 nucleotides read TGTGCCACCAGCAGGGACTCGGGACTAGCGGCCCAGCAGTTCTTC. Protein sequence: CATSRDSGLAAQQFF. Supplemented by reference TRBV15 and TRBJ2-1, the full variable domain reads DAMVIQNPRYQVTQFGKPVTLSCSQTLNHNVMYWYQQKSSQAPKLLFHYYDKDFNNEADTPDNFQSRRPNTSFCFLDIRSPGLGDTAMYLCATSRDSGLAAQQFFGPGTRLTVL.

This rearrangement joins TRBV5-1 to TRBJ2-6, with 11 bases lining up with TRBD1. Germline lookup yields CDR1 SGHRS and CDR2 YFSETQ. The CDR3 runs 18 residues. The V and J ends lost 4 bases and 2 bases, in that order; junction bases with no gene match: 8. The CDR3 reads CASSAGQGARAGANVLTF. CDR3 sequence (DNA): TGCGCCAGCAGCGCCGGACAGGGGGCTAGGGCTGGGGCCAACGTCCTGACTTTC.

This rearrangement joins TRBV9 to TRBJ2-7, with D possibly being TRBD1 (6 bases). The CDR3 runs to 14 residues. The ends were cut back, 3 bases at V and 4 bases at J, with 14 bases in the middle. Per germline, CDR1 SGDLS and CDR2 YYNGEE. CDR3 coding DNA: TGTGCCAGCAGCGGGGGGCAGAACTCTTACGAGCAGTACTTC. Protein sequence: CASSGGQNSYEQYF.

The chain couples TRBV2 to TRBJ1-5; 7 bases are a match to TRBD1. The junction had 7 bases not matched to a gene; V was cut back by 4 bases and J by 1 base. The CDR3 is 16 amino acids. CDR1 SNHLY and CDR2 FYNNEI come from the germline V gene. Here the CDR3 DNA reads TGTGCCAGCAGTGGGACAGGCGATTGGAGCAATCAGCCCCAGCATTTT. It codes for CASSGTGDWSNQPQHF.

The V call is TRBV28, the J call TRBJ1-2; D is unresolved. CDR1 is MDHEN and CDR2 is SYDVKM in the germline V gene. V dropped 7 bases and J dropped 0 bases, with 9 bases sitting between them. The CDR3 totals 13 residues. In DNA, the CDR3 is TGTGCCAGCACCCCCGGGACTAACTATGGCTACACCTTC. Amino acids: CASTPGTNYGYTF.

This chain uses TRBV5-1 with TRBJ1-2; D gene uncertain. Germline V CDR1 and CDR2: SGHRS, YFSETQ. The CDR3 loop spans 12 amino acids. V gave up 7 bases and J gave up 4 bases, with 11 bases separating them. The CDR3 bases are TGCGCCAGCGGTGAGGCGTCCTATGGCTACACCTTC. This encodes CASGEASYGYTF. The full variable domain, with the rest looked up from reference TRBV5-1 and TRBJ1-2, is KAGVTQTPRYLIKTRGQQVTLSCSPISGHRSVSWYQQTPGQGLQFLFEYFSETQRNKGNFPGRFSGRQFSNSRSEMNVSTLELGDSALYLCASGEASYGYTFGSGTRLTVV.

V gene TRBV5-1 combines with J gene TRBJ1-1; D gene ambiguous. The CDR3 consists of 14 residues. V dropped 3 bases and J dropped 0 bases, with 9 bases sitting between them. Germline V CDR1 and CDR2: SGHRS, YFSETQ. Here the CDR3 DNA reads TGCGCCAGCAGCTCGAGACTTCTGAACACTGAAGCTTTCTTT. Translating gives CASSSRLLNTEAFF.

V gene TRBV10-2 combines with J gene TRBJ1-5; the D is unclear. There are 13 residues in the CDR3. Trimming took off 7 bases at V and 3 bases at J, with 10 bases between the two ends. The germline CDR1 and CDR2 sequences are WSHSY and SAAADI. The CDR3 reads CASMGRINQPQHF. In DNA form, the CDR3 reads TGCGCCAGCATGGGCCGAATCAATCAGCCCCAGCATTTT.

Details on this clone: One end of the junction is discordant with germline, which a read error may explain. The chain uses TRBV7-7 and TRBJ2-3; D possibly corresponds to TRBD1 (6 bases). Germline V gene lookup returns CDR1 SSHAT and CDR2 FNYEAQ (reference sequence). The CDR3 extends over 14 amino acids. The CDR3 spells CASSLDQGTDTQYF. In DNA, the CDR3 is TGTGCTAGCAGCTTAGACCAGGGGACAGATACGCAGTATTTT.

The V and J genes are TRBV30 and TRBJ2-7; 9 nucleotides align to TRBD2. CDR3 length equals 15 residues. Germline V gene lookup returns CDR1 GTSNPN and CDR2 SVGIG (reference sequence). The V segment lost 3 bases and the J segment 2 bases; nucleotides outside the gene matches: 8. The CDR3 region has the DNA TGTGCCTGGAGGGGGTCTAGCGGGACTCCCTACGAGCAGTACTTC. Translated: CAWRGSSGTPYEQYF.